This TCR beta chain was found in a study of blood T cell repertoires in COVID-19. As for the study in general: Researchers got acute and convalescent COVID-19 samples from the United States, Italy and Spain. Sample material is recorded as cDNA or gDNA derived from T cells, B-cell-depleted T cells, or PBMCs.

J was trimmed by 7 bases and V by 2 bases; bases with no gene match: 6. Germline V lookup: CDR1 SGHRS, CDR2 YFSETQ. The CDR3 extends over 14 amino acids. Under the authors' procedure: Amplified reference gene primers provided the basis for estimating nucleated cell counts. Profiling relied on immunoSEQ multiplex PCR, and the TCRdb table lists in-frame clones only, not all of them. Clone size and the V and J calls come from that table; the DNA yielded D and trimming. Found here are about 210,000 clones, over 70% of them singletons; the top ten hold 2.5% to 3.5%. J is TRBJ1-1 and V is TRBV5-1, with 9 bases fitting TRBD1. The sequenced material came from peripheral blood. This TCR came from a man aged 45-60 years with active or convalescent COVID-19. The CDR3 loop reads CASSFLQGAGEAFF. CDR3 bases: TGCGCCAGCAGCTTCCTACAGGGGGCGGGTGAAGCTTTCTTT.